The present TCR beta chain was sequenced within a study of control samples from healthy donors and cancer patients. The CDR3 has 15 residues. Trimming took 5 bases from V and 7 from J, leaving 18 bases between them. CDR1 and CDR2 (germline): SGHAT, FQDESV (reference sequence). Here immunoSEQ multiplex PCR was the method, and the copy in TCRdb shows in-frame clones only, minus some. The repertoire includes about 170,000 clones, around 93% of them detected once, and roughly 4.3% sits in the top ten. The gene calls are TRBV11-1 and TRBJ2-1, with D hard to call. The receptor was derived from a woman aged 55-69 years in good health. The specimen sequenced was blood. This chain's CDR3 is CASSPRATPPNEQFF. The CDR3 region has the DNA TGTGCCAGCAGCCCCCGAGCAACTCCCCCAAATGAGCAGTTCTTC.